This T cell receptor beta chain comes out of a study of blood T cell repertoires in COVID-19. Study at large: From the United States, Italy and Spain came samples of acute and convalescent COVID-19.

In the original analysis: Reference gene primer amplification gave nucleated cell count estimates. Using immunoSEQ multiplex PCR, the repertoire was profiled, and TCRdb retains in-frame clones only, with some absent. Clone size and V and J calls were adopted from that table, with D and trimming inferred from the DNA. The table lists fewer than 200,000 clones, 82% of them singletons. Across 24 US areas, participants ranged in age from roughly 18 to 95 years. Which cohort a participant joined came from the clinical history participants gave. V gave up 1 base and J gave up 4 bases, with 13 bases separating them. In germline, CDR1 is SGHNT, CDR2 YYREEE (reference sequence). This CDR3 region has 15 residues.

Material: PBMCs or T cells enriched from blood (not recorded which). This TCR was recovered from a woman in her sixties or seventies with acute COVID-19. This rearrangement joins TRBV5-4 to TRBJ2-3; unclear D gene. The CDR3 DNA follows: TGTGCCAGCAGCTTGTCTCCAGTCACGTCAGATACGCAGTATTTT. It encodes CASSLSPVTSDTQYF.